This T cell receptor beta chain was documented in a study of human T cells and chemical hapten exposure. The study, taken as a whole, reports: Large CDR3 similarity clusters arose significantly more often from expanded TCRs than from controls.

CDR3 length equals 15 residues. Per the germline V gene, CDR1 is SGHTA and CDR2 is FQGNSA. Trimming removed 4 bases from V and 0 bases from J, with 10 bases in between. Time point indicated: pre-sensitization, week 0. The treatment here: therapeutic diphenylcyclopropenone sensitization with weekly scalp DPC. Samples of blood were obtained prior to the application of each patch test. As regards this clonotype: What it binds is unknown.

TCRdb re-called the RACE reads with MiXCR, one entry per CDR3 protein. The sample gives 300,000 to 450,000 distinct CDR3 sequences, roughly 5% of which show up once; around 2.6% is in the top ten. This receptor was obtained from a woman in her forties or fifties with alopecia areata. Some clones in this sample may be carry-over from other donors' samples. The specimen comprised whole blood, sampled in connection with sensitization to the hapten diphenylcyclopropenone (DPC). This chain links TRBV7-2 with TRBJ2-1; D is uncertain. In DNA, the CDR3 is TGTGCCAGCAGCTCCAGGACGGCCTCCTACAATGAGCAGTTCTTC. Translating gives CASSSRTASYNEQFF.